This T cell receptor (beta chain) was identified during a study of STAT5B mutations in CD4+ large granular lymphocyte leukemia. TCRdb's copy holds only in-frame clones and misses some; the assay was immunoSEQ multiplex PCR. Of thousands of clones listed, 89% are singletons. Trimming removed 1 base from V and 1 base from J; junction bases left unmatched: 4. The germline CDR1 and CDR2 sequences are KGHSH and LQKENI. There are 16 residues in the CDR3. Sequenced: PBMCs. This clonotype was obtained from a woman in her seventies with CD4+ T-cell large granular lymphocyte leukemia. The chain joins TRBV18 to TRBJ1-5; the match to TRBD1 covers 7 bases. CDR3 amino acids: CASSPREGGSNQPQHF. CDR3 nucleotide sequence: TGTGCCAGCTCACCACGGGAAGGGGGCAGCAATCAGCCCCAGCATTTT.